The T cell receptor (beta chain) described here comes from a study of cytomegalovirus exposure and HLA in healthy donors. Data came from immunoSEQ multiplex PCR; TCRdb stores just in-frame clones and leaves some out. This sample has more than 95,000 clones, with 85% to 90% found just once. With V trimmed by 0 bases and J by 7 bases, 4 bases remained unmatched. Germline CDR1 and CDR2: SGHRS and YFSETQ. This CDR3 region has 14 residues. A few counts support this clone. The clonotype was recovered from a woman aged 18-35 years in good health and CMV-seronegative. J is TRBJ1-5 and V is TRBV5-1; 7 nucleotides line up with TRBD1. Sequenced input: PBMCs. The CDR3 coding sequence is TGCGCCAGCAGCTTGGCCCAGGGGGGCCAGCCCCAGCATTTT. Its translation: CASSLAQGGQPQHF.